These T cell receptor beta chains were read from a single sample in a study of cytomegalovirus exposure and HLA in healthy donors. The assay was immunoSEQ multiplex PCR, and TCRdb's table has in-frame clones only and misses some. This table has some 120,000 clones, about 81% appearing once. The sample consisted of PBMCs. These receptors were obtained from a woman aged 50 to 60 in good health and CMV-seropositive. Each CDR3 is given with its conserved first and last residue. Fields, in order: clone size, J gene, D gene, V gene, CDR3 protein, CDR3 DNA. D genes are given only for firm matches. For some rows the clone size is stated as once, few or many, or as a class when expanded; others skip it.

>.|TRBJ2-5|TRBD2|TRBV11-3
CASSSPSGGPKETQYF
TGTGCCAGCAGCTCGCCTAGCGGGGGTCCAAAAGAGACCCAGTACTTC
>.|TRBJ2-7|TRBD2|TRBV9
CASSAGGLAGHYEQYF
TGTGCCAGCAGCGCCGGGGGACTAGCGGGGCACTACGAGCAGTACTTC
>.|TRBJ1-6|TRBD1|TRBV27
CASTLTGTASGLHF
TGTGCCAGCACCTTAACCGGGACAGCCAGTGGCCTCCACTTT
>.|TRBJ1-1|TRBD1|TRBV5-1
CASSWRGGGDTEAFF
TGCGCCAGCAGCTGGAGAGGGGGCGGGGACACTGAAGCTTTCTTT
>.|TRBJ2-2|.|TRBV4-3
CASSQQDRNTGELFF
TGCGCCAGCAGCCAACAGGACAGAAACACCGGGGAGCTGTTTTTT
>few|TRBJ2-1|.|TRBV7-3
CASSLTPTGTSQFF
TGTGCCAGCAGCTTAACCCCCACCGGGACTTCACAGTTCTTC
>.|TRBJ1-4|.|TRBV5-1
CASSTQQGSNEKLFF
TGCGCCAGCAGCACCCAACAGGGCTCTAATGAAAAACTGTTTTTT
>.|TRBJ1-4|TRBD1|TRBV19
CASSISGGNEKLFF
TGTGCCAGTAGTATCTCAGGGGGGAATGAAAAACTGTTTTTT
>.|TRBJ1-2|.|TRBV7-9
CASSLPGPNYGYTF
TGTGCCAGCAGCTTACCAGGGCCAAACTATGGCTACACCTTC
>.|TRBJ2-5|TRBD1|TRBV7-9
CASSVGQGAGETQYF
TGTGCCAGCAGCGTGGGACAGGGGGCCGGGGAGACCCAGTACTTC
>.|TRBJ1-3|.|TRBV6-5
CASWGAGNTIYF
TGTGCCAGTTGGGGGGCTGGAAACACCATATATTTT
>.|TRBJ1-1|.|TRBV4-3
CASSRDRSWAEAFF
TGCGCCAGCAGCCGAGACAGGTCTTGGGCTGAAGCTTTCTTT
>once|TRBJ2-1|TRBD2|TRBV9
CASSVHTGTSGKEDNEQFF
TGTGCCAGCAGCGTTCATACCGGGACTAGCGGGAAGGAGGACAATGAGCAGTTCTTC
>few|TRBJ1-5|.|TRBV27
CASSLLGGLQPQHF
TGTGCCAGCAGTTTATTAGGAGGGCTTCAGCCCCAGCATTTT
>.|TRBJ1-2|TRBD1|TRBV19
CASTPRQGPDSNYGYTF
TGTGCCAGTACCCCCAGACAGGGGCCCGATTCTAACTATGGCTACACCTTC
>.|TRBJ2-3|.|TRBV7-2
CASSSADTQYF
TGTGCCAGCAGCTCCGCAGATACGCAGTATTTT
>.|TRBJ1-3|.|TRBV7-9
CASSFQGQLSGNTIYF
TGTGCCAGCAGCTTCCAGGGTCAATTGTCTGGAAACACCATATATTTT